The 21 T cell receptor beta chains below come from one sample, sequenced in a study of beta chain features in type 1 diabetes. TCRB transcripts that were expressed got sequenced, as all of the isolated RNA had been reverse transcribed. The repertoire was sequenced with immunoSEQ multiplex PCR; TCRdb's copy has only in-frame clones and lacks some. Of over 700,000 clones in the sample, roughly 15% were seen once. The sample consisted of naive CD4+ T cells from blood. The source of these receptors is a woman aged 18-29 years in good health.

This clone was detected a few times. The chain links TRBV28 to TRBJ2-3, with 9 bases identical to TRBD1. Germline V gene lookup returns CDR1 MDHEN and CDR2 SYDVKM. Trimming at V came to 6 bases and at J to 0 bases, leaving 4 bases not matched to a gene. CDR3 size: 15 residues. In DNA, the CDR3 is TGTGCCAGCAGCCGCGGGACAGGGAGCACAGATACGCAGTATTTT. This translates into CASSRGTGSTDTQYF. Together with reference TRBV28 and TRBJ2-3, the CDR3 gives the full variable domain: DVKVTQSSRYLVKRTGEKVFLECVQDMDHENMFWYRQDPGLGLRLIYFSYDVKMKEKGDIPEGYSVSREKKERFSLILESASTNQTSMYLCASSRGTGSTDTQYFGPGTRLTVL.

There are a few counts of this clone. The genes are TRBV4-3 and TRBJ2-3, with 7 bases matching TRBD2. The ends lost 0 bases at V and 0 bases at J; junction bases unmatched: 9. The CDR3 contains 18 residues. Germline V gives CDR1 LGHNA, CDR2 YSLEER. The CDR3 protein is CASSQDRVGRGSTDTQYF. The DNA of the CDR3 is TGCGCCAGCAGCCAAGATCGGGTGGGGCGGGGGAGCACAGATACGCAGTATTTT.

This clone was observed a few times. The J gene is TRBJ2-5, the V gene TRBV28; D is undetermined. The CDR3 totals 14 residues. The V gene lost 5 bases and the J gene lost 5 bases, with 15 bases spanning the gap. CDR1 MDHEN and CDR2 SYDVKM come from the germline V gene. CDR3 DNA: TGTGCCAGCAGTCAGAGGACCCACCGGGAGACCCAGTACTTC. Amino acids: CASSQRTHRETQYF.

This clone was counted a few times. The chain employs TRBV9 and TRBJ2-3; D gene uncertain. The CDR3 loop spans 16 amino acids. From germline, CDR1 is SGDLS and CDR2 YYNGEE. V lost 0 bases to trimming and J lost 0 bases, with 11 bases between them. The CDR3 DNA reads TGTGCCAGCAGCGTAGGTCCACAGCCTAGCACAGATACGCAGTATTTT. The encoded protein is CASSVGPQPSTDTQYF.

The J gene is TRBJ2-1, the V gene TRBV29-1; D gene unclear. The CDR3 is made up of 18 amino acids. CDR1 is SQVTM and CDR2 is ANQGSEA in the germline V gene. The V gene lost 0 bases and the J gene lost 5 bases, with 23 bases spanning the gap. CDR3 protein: CSVEDRVSRMVRNNEQFF. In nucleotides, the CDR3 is TGCAGCGTTGAAGATCGTGTGTCTAGGATGGTTCGAAACAATGAGCAGTTCTTC.

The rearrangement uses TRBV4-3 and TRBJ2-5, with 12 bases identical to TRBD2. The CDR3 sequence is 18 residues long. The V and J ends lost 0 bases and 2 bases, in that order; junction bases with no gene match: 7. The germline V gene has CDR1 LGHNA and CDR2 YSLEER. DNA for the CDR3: TGCGCCAGCAGCCAAGAGTCCCATGGGACTAGCGGGCAAGAGACCCAGTACTTC. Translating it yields CASSQESHGTSGQETQYF.

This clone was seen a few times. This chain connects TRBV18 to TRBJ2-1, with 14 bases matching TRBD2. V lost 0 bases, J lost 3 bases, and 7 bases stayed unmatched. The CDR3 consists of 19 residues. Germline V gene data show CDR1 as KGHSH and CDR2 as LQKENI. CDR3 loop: CASSPPMTSGRALYNEQFF. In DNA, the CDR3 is TGTGCCAGCTCACCACCCATGACTAGCGGGAGGGCCCTCTACAATGAGCAGTTCTTC. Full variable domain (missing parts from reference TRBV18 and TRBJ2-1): NAGVMQNPRHLVRRRGQEARLRCSPMKGHSHVYWYRQLPEEGLKFMVYLQKENIIDESGMPKERFSAEFPKEGPSILRIQQVVRGDSAAYFCASSPPMTSGRALYNEQFFGPGTRLTVL.

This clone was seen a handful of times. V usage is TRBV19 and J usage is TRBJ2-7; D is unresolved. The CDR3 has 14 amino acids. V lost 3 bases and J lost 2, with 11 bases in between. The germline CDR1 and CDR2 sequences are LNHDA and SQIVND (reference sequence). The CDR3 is CASSIALEAYEQYF. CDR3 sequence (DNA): TGTGCCAGTAGTATCGCCCTAGAAGCCTACGAGCAGTACTTC.

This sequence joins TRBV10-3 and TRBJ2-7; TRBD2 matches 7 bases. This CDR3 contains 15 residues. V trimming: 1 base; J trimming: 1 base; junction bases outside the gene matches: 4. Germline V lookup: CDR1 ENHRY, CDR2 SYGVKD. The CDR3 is CAISEWGGRSYEQYF. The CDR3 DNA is TGTGCCATCAGTGAGTGGGGGGGTCGGTCCTACGAGCAGTACTTC.

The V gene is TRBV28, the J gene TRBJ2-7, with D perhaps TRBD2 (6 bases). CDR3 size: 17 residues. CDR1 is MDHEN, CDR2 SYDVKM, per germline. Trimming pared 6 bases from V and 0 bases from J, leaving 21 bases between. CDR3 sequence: CASSYRPGLLDSYEQYF. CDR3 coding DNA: TGTGCCAGCAGCTATAGGCCGGGACTTTTGGACTCCTACGAGCAGTACTTC.

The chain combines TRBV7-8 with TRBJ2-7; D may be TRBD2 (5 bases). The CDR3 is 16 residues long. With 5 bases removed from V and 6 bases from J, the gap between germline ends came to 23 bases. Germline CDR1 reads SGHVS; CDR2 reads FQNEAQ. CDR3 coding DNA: TGTGCCAGCAGCAACATAATTAGGCTCCTCCGGGGCGAGCAGTACTTC. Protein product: CASSNIIRLLRGEQYF.

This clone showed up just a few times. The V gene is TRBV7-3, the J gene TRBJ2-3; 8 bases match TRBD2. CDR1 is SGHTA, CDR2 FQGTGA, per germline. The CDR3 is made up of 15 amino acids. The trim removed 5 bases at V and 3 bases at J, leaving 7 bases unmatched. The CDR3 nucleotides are TGTGCCAGCAGCCTAGGACTAGCAGAAACAGATACGCAGTATTTT. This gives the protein CASSLGLAETDTQYF. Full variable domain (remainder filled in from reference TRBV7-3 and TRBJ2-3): GAGVSQTPSNKVTEKGKYVELRCDPISGHTALYWYRQSLGQGPEFLIYFQGTGAADDSGLPNDRFFAVRPEGSVSTLKIQRTERGDSAVYLCASSLGLAETDTQYFGPGTRLTVL.

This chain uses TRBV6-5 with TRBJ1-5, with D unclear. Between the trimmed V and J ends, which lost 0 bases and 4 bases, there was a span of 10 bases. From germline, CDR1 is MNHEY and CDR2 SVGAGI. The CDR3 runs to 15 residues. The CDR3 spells CASSYSSGDNQPQHF. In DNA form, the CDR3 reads TGTGCCAGCAGTTACTCGTCCGGAGATAATCAGCCCCAGCATTTT.

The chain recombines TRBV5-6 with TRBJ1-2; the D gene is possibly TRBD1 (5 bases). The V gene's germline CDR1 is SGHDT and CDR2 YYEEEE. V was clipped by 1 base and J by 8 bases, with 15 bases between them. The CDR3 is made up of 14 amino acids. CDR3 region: CASSLLWQGDGYTF. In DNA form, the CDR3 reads TGTGCCAGCAGCTTGCTCTGGCAGGGAGACGGCTACACCTTC.

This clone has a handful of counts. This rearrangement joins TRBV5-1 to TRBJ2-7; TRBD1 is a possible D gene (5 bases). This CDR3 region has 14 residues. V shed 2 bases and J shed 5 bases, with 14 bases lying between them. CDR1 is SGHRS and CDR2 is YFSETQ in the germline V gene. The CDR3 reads CASSFVTGFDEQYF. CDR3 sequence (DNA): TGCGCCAGCAGCTTTGTAACAGGTTTTGACGAGCAGTACTTC.

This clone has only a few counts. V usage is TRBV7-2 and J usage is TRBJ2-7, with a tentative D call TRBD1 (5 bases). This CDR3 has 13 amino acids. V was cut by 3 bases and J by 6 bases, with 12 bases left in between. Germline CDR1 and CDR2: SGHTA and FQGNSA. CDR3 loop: CASSFDQGFEQYF. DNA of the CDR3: TGTGCCAGCAGCTTCGATCAGGGTTTCGAGCAGTACTTC.

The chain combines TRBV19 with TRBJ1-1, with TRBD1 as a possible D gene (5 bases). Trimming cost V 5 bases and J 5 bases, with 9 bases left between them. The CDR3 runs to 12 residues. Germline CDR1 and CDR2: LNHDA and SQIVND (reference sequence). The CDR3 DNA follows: TGTGCCAGTAGTGCGGGGGGGACTGAAGCTTTCTTT. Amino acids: CASSAGGTEAFF.

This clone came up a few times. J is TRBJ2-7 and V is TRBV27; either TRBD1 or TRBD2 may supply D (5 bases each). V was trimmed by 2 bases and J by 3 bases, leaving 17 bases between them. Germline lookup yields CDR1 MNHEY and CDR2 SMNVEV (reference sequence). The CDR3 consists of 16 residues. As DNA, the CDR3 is TGTGCCAGCAGTTTAAGGTCTGGGACGCCACTCTACGAGCAGTACTTC. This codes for CASSLRSGTPLYEQYF.

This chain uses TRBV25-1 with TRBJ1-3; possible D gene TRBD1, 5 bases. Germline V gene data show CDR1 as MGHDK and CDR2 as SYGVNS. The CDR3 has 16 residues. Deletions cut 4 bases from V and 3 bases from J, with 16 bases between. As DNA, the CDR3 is TGTGCCAGCAGTGGTGGGGGGGAACCCGGTGGAAACACCATATATTTT. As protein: CASSGGGEPGGNTIYF. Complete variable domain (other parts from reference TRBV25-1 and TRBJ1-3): EADIYQTPRYLVIGTGKKITLECSQTMGHDKMYWYQQDPGMELHLIHYSYGVNSTEKGDLSSESTVSRIRTEHFPLTLESARPSHTSQYLCASSGGGEPGGNTIYFGEGSWLTVV.

CDR3 residues: CASSRTRTGLDQPQHF. The CDR3 coding sequence is TGCGCCAGCAGCCGGACGAGGACAGGTTTAGATCAGCCCCAGCATTTT. J is TRBJ1-5 and V is TRBV4-3, with 7 positions matching TRBD1. Trimming took 4 bases from V and 5 from J; bases not matched to a gene: 11. The CDR3 is made up of 16 amino acids. In germline, CDR1 is LGHNA, CDR2 YSLEER.

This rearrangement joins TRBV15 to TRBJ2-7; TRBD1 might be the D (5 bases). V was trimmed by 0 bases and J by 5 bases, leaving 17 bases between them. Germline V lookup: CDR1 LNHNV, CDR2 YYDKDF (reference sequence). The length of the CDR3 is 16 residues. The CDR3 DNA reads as TGTGCCACCAGCAGAGATGTAAGGGCAGGGAAGAACGAGCAGTACTTC. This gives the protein CATSRDVRAGKNEQYF.